This TCR beta chain was identified during a study of blood T cell repertoires in COVID-19. Study overall: Samples taken during acute and convalescent COVID-19 were collected in the United States, Italy and Spain.

Sequencing was performed with immunoSEQ multiplex PCR; in TCRdb, only in-frame clones are kept and a portion is missing. The sample includes hundreds of thousands of clones, roughly four fifths seen only once; the top ten take 2% to 3%. The sample was peripheral blood. This clonotype was obtained from a woman in her 40s with active or convalescent COVID-19.

The CDR3 DNA sequence: TGCAGTGCTACCGGGCCAGCGGAACAGTACTTC. Protein: CSATGPAEQYF. J is TRBJ2-7 and V is TRBV20-1, with D tentatively TRBD2 (5 bases). V was pared by 4 bases and J by 10 bases, with 14 bases between. The germline V gene encodes CDR1 DFQATT and CDR2 SNEGSKA (reference sequence). The CDR3 length is 11 residues.